This T cell receptor beta chain was identified in a study of cytomegalovirus exposure and HLA in healthy donors. The PCR employed 60 Vbeta primers together with 13 Jbeta primers. TCRdb's copy holds only in-frame clones and misses some; the assay was immunoSEQ multiplex PCR. The sample records about 99,000 clones, 10% being singletons. The germline V gene has CDR1 SGHRS and CDR2 YFSETQ. Between the trimmed V and J ends, which lost 0 bases and 1 base, there was a span of 7 bases. The CDR3 has 14 amino acids. The sequenced material came from PBMCs. The rearrangement joins TRBV5-1 to TRBJ1-1; D gene unclear. The clonotype originates from a man between 40 and 49 years old in good health and CMV-seropositive. The CDR3 is CASSLDSQNTEAFF. The CDR3 DNA sequence: TGCGCCAGCAGCTTGGACAGCCAGAACACTGAAGCTTTCTTT.